The 5 T cell receptor beta chains reported below all come from one sample, sequenced in a study of blood T cell repertoires in COVID-19. The data were produced by immunoSEQ multiplex PCR, yet TCRdb's version contains in-frame clones alone and is incomplete. The sample shows 150,000 to 200,000 clones, more than 75% of them seen only once. The sample consisted of PBMCs or T cells enriched from blood (not recorded which). The receptors stem from a woman aged 50 to 60 with acute COVID-19.

V gene TRBV11-2 combines with J gene TRBJ1-3; D is possibly TRBD1 (6 bases). Germline-derived CDR1 and CDR2 are SGHAT and FQNNGV. V was pared by 4 bases and J by 5 bases, with 15 bases between. The CDR3 is 15 residues long. Written as DNA, the CDR3 is TGTGCCAGCAGCTCACCTGGGACATCCAGAAACACCATATATTTT. This encodes CASSSPGTSRNTIYF.

This clone was seen a few times. V usage is TRBV2 and J usage is TRBJ1-5, with TRBD1 matching over 8 bases. Losses at the gene ends were 6 bases for V and 5 bases for J; bases not matched to a gene: 9. In germline, CDR1 is SNHLY, CDR2 FYNNEI. This CDR3 is built from 15 residues. The CDR3 DNA is TGTGCCAGCAGGCAGGACAGGGTAGTGGATCAGCCCCAGCATTTT. Its translation is CASRQDRVVDQPQHF.

The rearrangement links TRBV6-4 to TRBJ2-1, with TRBD2 matching 9 bases. Trimming took 0 bases from V and 9 from J; bases not matched to a gene: 6. The germline V gene has CDR1 MRHNA and CDR2 SNTAGT. The CDR3 is 15 amino acids. CDR3 sequence (DNA): TGTGCCAGCAGTGACTCGGGGACTAGCACCCTTGAGCAGTTCTTC. Translating gives CASSDSGTSTLEQFF.

The chain has TRBV20-1 and TRBJ2-3, with a possible D match to TRBD2 (6 bases). The CDR3 length is 10 residues. V lost 5 bases and J lost 10, with 10 bases in between. Germline V lookup: CDR1 DFQATT, CDR2 SNEGSKA (reference sequence). The CDR3 reads CSAGWDSQYF. CDR3 nucleotide sequence: TGCAGTGCTGGATGGGACTCGCAGTATTTT.

The J gene is TRBJ2-7, the V gene TRBV28, with D perhaps TRBD1 (6 bases). This CDR3 is 13 amino acids long. Deletions cut 6 bases from V and 3 bases from J, with 12 bases between. The germline V gene has CDR1 MDHEN and CDR2 SYDVKM. DNA of the CDR3: TGTGCCAGCAGCCCGGGACATTTCTACGAGCAGTACGTC. Residues: CASSPGHFYEQYV.